The rows below give T cell receptor beta chains drawn from one sample of a study of identical twins. TCRdb fed the 5' RACE reads into MiXCR, producing one record per CDR3 protein. The sample has 1,800,000 or so distinct CDR3 sequences; about 32% are singletons. The specimen was cord blood. These receptors all stem from a newborn girl in good health. The CDR3 runs from the conserved cysteine through the conserved F or W. The D gene is left open where the match is weak. Not every row has a clone size; where given, it reads once, few, many or a size class.

clone_size	d_call	v_call	j_call	cdr3_nt	cdr3_aa
few	.	TRBV4-1	TRBJ2-5	TGCGCCAGCAGCCAAGCCGGACTTGCTCAAGAGACCCAGTACTTC	CASSQAGLAQETQYF
few	.	TRBV3-1	TRBJ1-6	TGTGCCAGCAGCCAAGAGCAGGACCCTGTTAATTCACCCCTCCACTTT	CASSQEQDPVNSPLHF
few	.	TRBV6-6	TRBJ2-7	TGTGCCAGCAGTACGACCGGAGCGGCCCACGAGCAGTACTTC	CASSTTGAAHEQYF
.	.	TRBV6-5	TRBJ1-1	TGTGCCAGCAGTTACTCAAGGGACAACACTGAAGCTTTCTTT	CASSYSRDNTEAFF
few	TRBD2	TRBV3-1	TRBJ2-1	TGTGCCAGCAGCCAAGAATCCCTGCGGGGGGGCAATGAGCAGTTCTTC	CASSQESLRGGNEQFF
few	TRBD1	TRBV3-1	TRBJ2-5	TGTGCCAGCAGCCAGGGGACAGGGGAGTATGAGACCCAGTACTTC	CASSQGTGEYETQYF
.	.	TRBV7-8	TRBJ2-7	TGTGCCAGCAGCTCCGAAACTCTAATGGGCTCCTACAATGAGCAGTACTTC	CASSSETLMGSYNEQYF
.	TRBD2	TRBV3-1	TRBJ2-7	TGTGCCAGCAGCCAAGTAACTAGCGGGAGTCTGGATGAGCAGTACTTC	CASSQVTSGSLDEQYF
.	.	TRBV10-2	TRBJ1-1	TGCGCCAGCAGTGGCGGGGGATCAGCTTTCTTT	CASSGGGSAFF
few	.	TRBV25-1	TRBJ2-7	TGTGCCAGCAGTGAGTATTTAAACGAGCAGTACTTC	CASSEYLNEQYF